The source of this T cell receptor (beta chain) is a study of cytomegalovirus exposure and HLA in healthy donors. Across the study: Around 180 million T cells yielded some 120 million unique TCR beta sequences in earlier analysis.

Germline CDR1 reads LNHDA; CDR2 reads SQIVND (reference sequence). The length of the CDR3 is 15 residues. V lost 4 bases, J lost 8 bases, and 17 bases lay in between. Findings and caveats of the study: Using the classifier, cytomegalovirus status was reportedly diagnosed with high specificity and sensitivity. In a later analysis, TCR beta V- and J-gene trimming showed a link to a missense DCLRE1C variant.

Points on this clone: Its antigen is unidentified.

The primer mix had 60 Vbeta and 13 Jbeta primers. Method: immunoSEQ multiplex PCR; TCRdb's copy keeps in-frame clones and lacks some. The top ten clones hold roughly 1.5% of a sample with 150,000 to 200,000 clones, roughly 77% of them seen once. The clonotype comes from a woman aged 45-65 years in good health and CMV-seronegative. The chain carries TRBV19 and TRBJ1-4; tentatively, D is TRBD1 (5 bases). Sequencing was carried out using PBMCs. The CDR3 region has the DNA TGTGCCAGTAGTACCCTGGACACTCAGGAGGAAAAACTGTTTTTT. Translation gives CASSTLDTQEEKLFF.